A single sample is the source of the 27 T cell receptor beta chains below, sequenced in a study of blood T cells in healthy people across ages. Together with a sample-barcoded 5' primer, a J-beta primer mix was included in a second PCR lasting roughly 6 to 12 cycles. From the 5' RACE reads, TCRdb called clonotypes with MiXCR, one entry per CDR3 protein. The sample lists hundreds of thousands of distinct CDR3 sequences, roughly 32% occurring once. The sample taken for sequencing was blood. The receptors originated from a woman aged 80 or over in good health.

This clonotype was counted between two and nine times. The V and J genes are TRBV5-1 and TRBJ2-7; D perhaps matches TRBD2 (5 bases). Between the trimmed V and J ends, which lost 3 bases and 3 bases, there was a span of 10 bases. The CDR3 length is 13 residues. Germline V lookup: CDR1 SGHRS, CDR2 YFSETQ. The CDR3 sequence is CASSSGLRYEQYF. CDR3 nucleotide sequence: TGCGCCAGCAGCTCAGGACTCCGCTACGAGCAGTACTTC. Complete variable domain (other parts from reference TRBV5-1 and TRBJ2-7): KAGVTQTPRYLIKTRGQQVTLSCSPISGHRSVSWYQQTPGQGLQFLFEYFSETQRNKGNFPGRFSGRQFSNSRSEMNVSTLELGDSALYLCASSSGLRYEQYFGPGTRLTVT.

This clonotype was seen many times. This chain uses TRBV11-3 with TRBJ2-5, with D perhaps matching TRBD2 (6 bases). Trimming took 5 bases from V and 5 from J, leaving 18 bases between them. The CDR3 extends over 15 amino acids. Per the germline V gene, CDR1 is SGHNT and CDR2 is YENEEA. In nucleotides, the CDR3 is TGTGCCAGCAGCCCCGGACGACTAGGAGATGAGACCCAGTACTTC. This gives the protein CASSPGRLGDETQYF.

This clonotype was counted many times. The V and J genes are TRBV6-5 and TRBJ2-7, with a possible D match to TRBD2 (6 bases). This CDR3 contains 15 residues. Per germline, CDR1 MNHEY and CDR2 SVGAGI. Trimming left V 5 bases short and J 1 base short, with 15 bases between. Here the CDR3 DNA reads TGTGCCAGCAGTCGGGCGGGACTGAGTTCCTACGAGCAGTACTTC. It codes for CASSRAGLSSYEQYF.

This clonotype was seen at least ten times. The gene calls are TRBV4-2 and TRBJ2-7; either TRBD1 or TRBD2 may supply D (5 bases each). CDR3 length: 16 residues. From germline, CDR1 is LGHNA and CDR2 YNFKEQ. V lost 0 bases and J 2 bases, leaving 14 bases between the germline ends. In nucleotides, the CDR3 is TGTGCCAGCAGCCAAGAACCCGGGACCGTACCCTACGAGCAGTACTTC. It yields the protein CASSQEPGTVPYEQYF.

In its sample, this clonotype was seen many times. The genes are TRBV18 and TRBJ2-5; possible D gene TRBD2, 6 bases. The germline V and J ends were trimmed by 4 bases and 5 bases, with 8 bases remaining between them. The CDR3 is 12 amino acids. Germline V gene lookup returns CDR1 KGHSH and CDR2 LQKENI. CDR3 residues: CASSRGDETQYF. CDR3 nucleotides: TGTGCCAGCTCACGGGGGGACGAGACCCAGTACTTC.

The chain recombines TRBV12-3 or TRBV12-4 with TRBJ1-1, with 7 positions matching TRBD1. This CDR3 has 12 amino acids. The V segment lost 6 bases and the J segment 9 bases; nucleotides outside the gene matches: 7. The CDR3 sequence is CASRVGQRKAFF. The CDR3 nucleotides are TGTGCCAGCAGAGTGGGACAGCGAAAAGCTTTCTTT.

Note on this clonotype: A single base separates this from a much larger clone, so it may be a read error. The chain couples TRBV4-1 to TRBJ2-5; D is unclear. Germline CDR1 is MGHRA and CDR2 is YSYEKL. The CDR3 totals 15 residues. The CDR3 loop reads CVSSQLQAPSQTQYF. For the CDR3, the DNA is TGCGTCAGCAGCCAACTTCAGGCACCTAGTCAGACCCAGTACTTC.

This clonotype showed up just once. The rearrangement links TRBV7-2 to TRBJ2-1, with a possible D match to TRBD2 (6 bases). V dropped 2 bases and J dropped 9 bases, with 14 bases sitting between them. This CDR3 is 14 amino acids long. CDR1 and CDR2 from the germline V gene are SGHTA and FQGNSA. The CDR3: CASSLSGRDGEQFF. Here the CDR3 DNA reads TGTGCCAGCAGCTTAAGCGGGCGCGATGGTGAGCAGTTCTTC.

Details on this clonotype: A much bigger clone sits one base away, suggesting this may be a read error. This sequence joins TRBV6-5 and TRBJ2-3, with D uncertain. The CDR3 consists of 13 residues. V shed 5 bases and J shed 3 bases, with 9 bases lying between them. The germline CDR1 and CDR2 sequences are MNHEY and SVGAGI. The CDR3 bases are TGTGCCAGCAGTCACTGGGAAACAGATACGCAGTATTTT. Translating it yields CASSHWETDTQYF.

In its sample, this clonotype was seen a few times. This could be a read error, since a much larger clone is one nucleotide away. The V gene is TRBV12-3 or TRBV12-4, the J gene TRBJ2-7; tentatively, D is TRBD1 (6 bases). The V and J ends lost 5 bases and 7 bases respectively, with 18 bases between them. There are 14 residues in the CDR3. In DNA, the CDR3 is TGTGCCAGCAGTCTCCGGACAGCTAGTACGGAGCAGTACTTC. Its protein product is CASSLRTASTEQYF.

A few counts support this clonotype. The chain joins TRBV5-1 to TRBJ2-5; D possibly uses TRBD1 or TRBD2 (6 bases each). This CDR3 is 17 amino acids long. CDR1 is SGHRS, CDR2 YFSETQ, per germline. With 0 bases removed from V and 11 bases from J, the gap between germline ends came to 26 bases. The CDR3 DNA follows: TGCGCCAGCAGCTTGGGGCAGAAGGGGGGCCCCTACAATGAGCAGTACTTC. It specifies CASSLGQKGGPYNEQYF.

The chain is built from TRBV12-3 or TRBV12-4 and TRBJ1-4, with D possibly matching TRBD1 (6 bases). Trimming removed 6 bases at V and 7 bases at J, with 15 bases between. The CDR3 is 14 residues long. The CDR3 DNA reads as TGTGCCAGCAGGGTACAGGGATCAGGTGAAAAACTGTTTTTT. It specifies CASRVQGSGEKLFF.

The CDR3 DNA is TGTGCCTGGAGTGCAGGACAGGAATACGAGCAGTACTTC. It yields the protein CAWSAGQEYEQYF. The rearrangement joins TRBV30 to TRBJ2-5, with 7 positions matching TRBD1. The J call is doubtful: the DNA matches TRBJ2-7 better. CDR1 is GTSNPN, CDR2 SVGIG, per germline (reference sequence). The CDR3 contains 13 residues.

This clonotype was detected only a few times. The rearrangement joins TRBV11-2 to TRBJ2-3, with TRBD2 matching over 7 bases. This CDR3 comprises 15 residues. V lost 7 bases to trimming and J lost 1 base; unmatched junction nucleotides: 8. Looked up from germline, CDR1 is SGHAT and CDR2 is FQNNGV. The DNA of the CDR3 is TGTGCCAGCACCTACGGGGGGACTGGCACAGATACGCAGTATTTT. This encodes CASTYGGTGTDTQYF. Together with reference TRBV11-2 and TRBJ2-3, the CDR3 gives the full variable domain: EAGVAQSPRYKIIEKRQSVAFWCNPISGHATLYWYQQILGQGPKLLIQFQNNGVVDDSQLPKDRFSAERLKGVDSTLKIQPAKLEDSAVYLCASTYGGTGTDTQYFGPGTRLTVL.

There are many counts of this clonotype. V usage is TRBV9 and J usage is TRBJ1-6; the D is unclear. The V gene's germline CDR1 is SGDLS and CDR2 YYNGEE. V lost 7 bases and J lost 9, with 14 bases in between. CDR3 length: 13 residues. The CDR3 spells CASVREVGSPLHF. The CDR3 DNA reads TGTGCCAGCGTCCGGGAGGTCGGTTCACCCCTCCACTTT.

In its sample, this clonotype was seen a few times. Given a much more abundant clone one base away, this may be a read error. This chain connects TRBV9 to TRBJ2-1, with a possible D match to TRBD2 (5 bases). Germline V CDR1 and CDR2: SGDLS, YYNGEE. The length of the CDR3 is 13 residues. In DNA form, the CDR3 reads TGTACCAGCAGCGTAGGAGGAAACAATGAGCAGTTCTTC. Amino acid sequence: CTSSVGGNNEQFF.

This clonotype was found many times. The chain links TRBV28 to TRBJ2-3; D is perhaps TRBD2 (5 bases). This CDR3 has 16 residues. With 7 bases removed from V and 0 bases from J, the gap between germline ends came to 17 bases. CDR1 and CDR2 from the germline V gene are MDHEN and SYDVKM. CDR3 amino acids: CASNSPTAASTDTQYF. The CDR3 region has the DNA TGTGCCAGCAACTCACCCACAGCGGCTAGCACAGATACGCAGTATTTT.

This clonotype was seen a few times. J is TRBJ2-7 and V is TRBV25-1, with 9 bases aligning to TRBD1. Germline loops: CDR1 MGHDK, CDR2 SYGVNS. This CDR3 contains 16 residues. J lost 3 bases, V lost 1 base, and 7 bases had no gene match. CDR3 sequence (DNA): TGTGCCAGCAGTGAATCAGCCCTGGGACAGGGCTACGAGCAGTACTTC. It specifies CASSESALGQGYEQYF.

A remark on this clonotype: A much larger clone lies a single base off, so this may be a read error. This chain connects TRBV2 to TRBJ1-5, with D uncertain. The germline V and J ends were trimmed by 2 bases and 6 bases, with 11 bases remaining between them. CDR3 size: 14 residues. CDR1 and CDR2 from the germline V gene are SNHLY and FYNNEI. CDR3 sequence: CASSEYWGGQPQHF. The CDR3 coding sequence is TGTGCCAGCAGTGAATATTGGGGAGGTCAGCCCCAGCATTTT.

This chain links TRBV19 with TRBJ2-5, with 7 bases aligning to TRBD1. The DNA matches TRBJ2-7 better at its end, which makes the J call doubtful. The CDR3 is 15 amino acids. Germline CDR1 is LNHDA and CDR2 is SQIVND (reference sequence). DNA for the CDR3: TGTGCCAGTAGTATTACATGGACAGGCGGGTACGAGCAGTACGTC. This encodes CASSITWTGGYEQYV.

Ten or more counts support this clonotype. The J gene is TRBJ1-2, the V gene TRBV6-2 or TRBV6-3, with D hard to call. Looked up from germline, CDR1 is MNHEY and CDR2 is SVGEGT. Trimming stripped 5 bases from V and 6 bases from J, with 19 bases between. This CDR3 is built from 15 residues. CDR3 coding DNA: TGTGCCAGCAGTGACGGATTGAGAAGGATCCATGGCTACACCTTC. This gives the protein CASSDGLRRIHGYTF.

This clonotype was seen at least ten times. CDR3 amino acids: CSASLPGTNNEQFF. The CDR3 coding sequence is TGCAGTGCTAGCCTCCCCGGGACTAACAATGAGCAGTTCTTC. The chain employs TRBV20-1 and TRBJ2-1; 7 bases match TRBD2. This CDR3 spans 14 amino acids. In germline, CDR1 is DFQATT, CDR2 SNEGSKA (reference sequence). V gave up 3 bases and J gave up 5 bases; unmatched junction bases: 7.

Note on this clonotype: A read error may explain this, as a much larger clone is one base away. The chain has TRBV6-2 or TRBV6-3 and TRBJ2-5; D uncertain. There are 12 residues in the CDR3. Germline CDR1 MNHEY, CDR2 SVGEGT. With 8 bases removed from V and 5 bases from J, the gap between germline ends came to 12 bases. The CDR3 sequence is CASGSRRETQYF. In nucleotides, the CDR3 is TGTGCCAGCGGGTCTCGCCGGGAGACCCAGTACTTC.

Points on this clonotype: With a much larger clone just one base away, this may be a read error. V is TRBV20-1 and J is TRBJ2-5; 10 nucleotides line up with TRBD2. V gave up 5 bases and J gave up 1 base; unmatched junction bases: 16. The CDR3 runs 18 residues. CDR1 DFQATT and CDR2 SNEGSKA come from the germline V gene (reference sequence). CDR3 in DNA: TGCAGTGCTTGGCGAGGGGGTAGCGGGGGGACTAGCCAAGAGACCCAGTACTTC. Amino acid sequence: CSAWRGGSGGTSQETQYF.

This clonotype was counted a single time. A much more abundant neighbour one base away suggests this may be a read error. V is TRBV7-9 and J is TRBJ2-1; D perhaps matches TRBD1 (6 bases). V dropped 3 bases and J dropped 10 bases, with 13 bases sitting between them. Germline V gives CDR1 SEHNR, CDR2 FQNEAQ (reference sequence). This CDR3 comprises 13 residues. The CDR3 reads CASSFQGIPEQFF. Written as DNA, the CDR3 is TGTGCCAGCAGCTTCCAGGGGATCCCCGAGCAGTTCTTC.

A few counts support this clonotype. A read error is possible here, since a much larger clone lies one base away. The rearrangement uses TRBV7-9 and TRBJ2-5; D remains unclear. Germline lookup yields CDR1 SEHNR and CDR2 FQNEAQ (reference sequence). The CDR3 runs 14 residues. The CDR3 DNA sequence: TGTGTCAGCAGCTTGGGTACTTCTCAAGAGACCCAGTACTTC. This codes for CVSSLGTSQETQYF. The full variable domain, in which reference TRBV7-9 and TRBJ2-5 provide the parts outside the CDR3, is DTGVSQNPRHKITKRGQNVTFRCDPISEHNRLYWYRQTLGQGPEFLTYFQNEAQLEKSRLLSDRFSAERPKGSFSTLEIQRTEQGDSAMYLCVSSLGTSQETQYFGPGTRLLVL.

As for this clonotype: This may stem from a read error, because a much larger clone lies one nucleotide away. The chain uses TRBV5-5 and TRBJ1-3; tentative D call: TRBD1 (5 bases). The CDR3 consists of 14 residues. Germline V gives CDR1 SGHKS, CDR2 YYEKEE (reference sequence). This chain's CDR3 is CASNLESGSPTIYF. The CDR3 nucleotides are TGTGCCAGCAACTTGGAATCAGGGTCTCCCACCATATATTTT.